This TCR beta chain came from a study of blood T cell repertoires in COVID-19 (dated by TCRdb to 2018 to 2020). About the full investigation: Samples covering the acute and convalescent phases of COVID-19 were provided by collaborators in the United States, Italy and Spain. The prospective study material was composed of cDNA or gDNA derived from T cells, B-cell-depleted T cells, or PBMCs. The dataset comprised deeply sampled blood TCRbeta repertoires from subjects exposed to, actively infected with, or recovered from COVID-19. The repertoires were released in a freely available public database intended as a resource for research on the immune response to SARS-CoV-2. The samples were drawn from the first 160 participants of the ongoing ImmuneRACE study and from about 1,200 subjects provided by 6 global collaborators. A de-identified subject ID, COVID-19 status, age in years and sex were almost always included in the sample metadata. Where HLA class I and class II types were available, the types were taken from metadata supplied by the sample provider, not from assay-based typing.

The paper as a whole reports these results and caveats: How much clinical and demographic metadata was included differed by source and by participant, and the metadata was provided uncurated.

One collaborating source in Seattle enrolled patients during active infection and followed them longitudinally through the course of disease. Each collaborating institution followed its own protocols to collect whole blood in K2EDTA tubes. Collaborator samples were shipped for TCRbeta analysis as frozen whole blood, isolated PBMCs, or DNA extracted from either sample type. For this clone: Its antigen specificity is not known. No per-base quality is available; no much larger clone lies one base away.

TCRbeta CDR3 regions were amplified from genomic DNA by means of the immunoSEQ Assay, a bias-controlled multiplex PCR. The study's own analysis went as follows. Nucleated cell counts per sample were estimated from amplification of reference gene primers within the assay. To quantify the absolute abundance of each unique TCRbeta CDR3 rearrangement, sequence reads were collapsed and filtered. For each sample, productive Simpson clonality was calculated as the square root of Simpson's diversity index across productive rearrangements. TCRdb stores this immuneACCESS table with in-frame sequences only. Part of the clones is absent; in the studies checked, under half of the shortfall reflects unresolved V genes, and no reason is known for the rest. Clone size and the V and J calls come from that table; the DNA yielded D and trimming. Recorded for this sample are more than 200,000 clones; roughly four fifths of them occurred a single time. The top ten constitute 8% to 9% of the sample.

This TCR was sampled from a woman of 80 years or more with COVID-19, enrolled during active disease. The sequencing sample was made of peripheral blood.

The DNA sequence reads TGTGCCAGCAGTTACACCCAGCGATGGTACTTC. It encodes CASSYTQRWYF. The V and J genes are TRBV6-6 and TRBJ2-7, with an unclear D gene assignment. The CDR3 runs 11 amino acids, cysteine and phenylalanine included. The entry retains the CDR3 DNA only, 33 bases that are in frame from base 1. The trim is 2 bases for V and 12 bases for J, with a gap of 11 bases between the germline ends. Reading the germline V gene (reference sequence) gives CDR1 MNHNY and CDR2 SVGAGI.